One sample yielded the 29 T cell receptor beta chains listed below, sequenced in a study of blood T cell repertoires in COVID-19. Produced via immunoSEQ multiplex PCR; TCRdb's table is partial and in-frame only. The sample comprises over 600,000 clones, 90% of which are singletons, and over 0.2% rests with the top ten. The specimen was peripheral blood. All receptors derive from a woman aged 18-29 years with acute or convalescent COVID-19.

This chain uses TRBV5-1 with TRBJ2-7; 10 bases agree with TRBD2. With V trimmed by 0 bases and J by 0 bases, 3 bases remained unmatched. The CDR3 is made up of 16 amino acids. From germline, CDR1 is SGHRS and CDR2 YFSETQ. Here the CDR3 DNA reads TGCGCCAGCAGCTTGGGTAGCGGGGGGAACTCCTACGAGCAGTACTTC. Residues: CASSLGSGGNSYEQYF.

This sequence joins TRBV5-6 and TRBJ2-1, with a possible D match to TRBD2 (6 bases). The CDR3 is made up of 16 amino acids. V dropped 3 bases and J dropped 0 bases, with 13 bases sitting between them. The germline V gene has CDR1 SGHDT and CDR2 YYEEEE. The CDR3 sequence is CASSSDRGSSYNEQFF. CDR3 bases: TGTGCCAGCAGCTCAGATCGGGGGAGCTCCTACAATGAGCAGTTCTTC. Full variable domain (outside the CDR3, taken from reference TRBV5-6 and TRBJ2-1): DAGVTQSPTHLIKTRGQQVTLRCSPKSGHDTVSWYQQALGQGPQFIFQYYEEEERQRGNFPDRFSGHQFPNYSSELNVNALLLGDSALYLCASSSDRGSSYNEQFFGPGTRLTVL.

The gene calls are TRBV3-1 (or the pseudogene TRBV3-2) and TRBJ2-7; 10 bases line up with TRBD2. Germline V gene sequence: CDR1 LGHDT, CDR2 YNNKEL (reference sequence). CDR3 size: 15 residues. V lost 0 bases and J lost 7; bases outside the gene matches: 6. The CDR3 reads CASSQDLAGVAEQYF. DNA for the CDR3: TGTGCCAGCAGCCAAGACCTAGCGGGGGTGGCGGAGCAGTACTTC.

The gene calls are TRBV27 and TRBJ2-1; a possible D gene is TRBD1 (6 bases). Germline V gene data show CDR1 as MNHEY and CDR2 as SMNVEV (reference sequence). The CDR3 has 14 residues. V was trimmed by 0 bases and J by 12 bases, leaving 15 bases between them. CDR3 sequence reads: CASSLSLGAGGQFF. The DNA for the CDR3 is TGTGCCAGCAGTTTATCTCTGGGGGCTGGCGGGCAGTTCTTC.

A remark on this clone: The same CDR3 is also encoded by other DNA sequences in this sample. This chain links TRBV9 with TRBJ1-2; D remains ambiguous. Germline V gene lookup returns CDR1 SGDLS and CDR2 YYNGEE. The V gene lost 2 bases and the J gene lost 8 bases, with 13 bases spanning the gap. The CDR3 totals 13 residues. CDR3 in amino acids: CASSVGGSYGYTF. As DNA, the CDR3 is TGTGCCAGCAGCGTCGGCGGTTCTTACGGCTACACCTTC.

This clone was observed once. CDR3 sequence reads: CASSYSAGGYEQFF. The CDR3 nucleotides read TGTGCCAGCAGTTACTCAGCGGGGGGGTATGAGCAGTTCTTC. This chain uses TRBV6-5 with TRBJ2-1, with 10 nucleotides matching TRBD2. The CDR3 has 14 residues. Germline V CDR1 and CDR2: MNHEY, SVGAGI. Germline trimming cut 0 bases from V and 8 bases from J; bases unmatched to any gene: 1.

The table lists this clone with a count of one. The CDR3 sequence: CASSQVGGSGEQYF. The CDR3 bases are TGCGCCAGCAGCCAAGTGGGCGGGTCCGGAGAGCAGTACTTC. The chain recombines TRBV4-3 with TRBJ2-7, with a possible D match to TRBD2 (5 bases). Germline CDR1 and CDR2: LGHNA and YSLEER. The ends were cut back, 1 base at V and 7 bases at J, with 14 bases in the middle. The CDR3 has 14 amino acids.

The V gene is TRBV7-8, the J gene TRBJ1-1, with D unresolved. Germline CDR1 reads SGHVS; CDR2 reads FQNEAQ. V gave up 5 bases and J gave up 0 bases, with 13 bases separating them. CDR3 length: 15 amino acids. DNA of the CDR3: TGTGCCAGCAGCCTCCGCGGGGAGTTGAACACTGAAGCTTTCTTT. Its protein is CASSLRGELNTEAFF.

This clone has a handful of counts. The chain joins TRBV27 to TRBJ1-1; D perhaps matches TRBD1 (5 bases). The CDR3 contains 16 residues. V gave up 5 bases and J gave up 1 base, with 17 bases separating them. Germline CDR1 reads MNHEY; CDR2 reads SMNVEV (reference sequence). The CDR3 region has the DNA TGTGCCAGCAGTCCTCTGGGGCAGGGCGCGAACACTGAAGCTTTCTTT. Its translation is CASSPLGQGANTEAFF.

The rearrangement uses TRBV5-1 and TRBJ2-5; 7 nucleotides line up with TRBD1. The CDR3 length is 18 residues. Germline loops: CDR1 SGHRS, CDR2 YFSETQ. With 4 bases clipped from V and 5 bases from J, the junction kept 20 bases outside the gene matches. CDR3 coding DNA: TGCGCCAGCAGCCCAAACCCTCCGGCAGGGGGAAATTTGGAGACCCAGTACTTC. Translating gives CASSPNPPAGGNLETQYF.

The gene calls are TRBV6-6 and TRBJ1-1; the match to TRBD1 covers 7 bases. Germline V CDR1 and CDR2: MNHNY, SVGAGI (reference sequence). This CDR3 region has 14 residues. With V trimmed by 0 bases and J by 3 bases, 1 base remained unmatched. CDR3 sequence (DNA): TGTGCCAGCAGTTACTCGACAGGGTACACTGAAGCTTTCTTT. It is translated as CASSYSTGYTEAFF.

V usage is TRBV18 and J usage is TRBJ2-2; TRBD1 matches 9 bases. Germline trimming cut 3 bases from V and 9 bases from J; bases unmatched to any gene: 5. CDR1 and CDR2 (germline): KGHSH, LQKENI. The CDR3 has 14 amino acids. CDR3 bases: TGTGCCAGCTCACCCCGGGACAGGGACCGGGAGCTGTTTTTT. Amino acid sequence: CASSPRDRDRELFF.

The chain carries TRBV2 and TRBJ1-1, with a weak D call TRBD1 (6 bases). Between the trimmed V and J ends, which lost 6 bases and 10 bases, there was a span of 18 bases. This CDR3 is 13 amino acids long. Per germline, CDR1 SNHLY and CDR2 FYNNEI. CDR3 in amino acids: CASSFRGYAPAFF. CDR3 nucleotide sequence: TGTGCCAGCAGCTTCAGGGGTTACGCTCCAGCTTTCTTT.

CDR3 protein: CASSLEGDSNQPQHF. As DNA, the CDR3 is TGCGCCAGCAGCTTGGAAGGGGATAGCAATCAGCCCCAGCATTTT. V is TRBV5-1 and J is TRBJ1-5; possibly TRBD1 for D (5 bases). CDR3 length equals 15 residues. Germline-derived CDR1 and CDR2 are SGHRS and YFSETQ. The germline V and J ends were trimmed by 0 bases and 0 bases, with 7 bases remaining between them.

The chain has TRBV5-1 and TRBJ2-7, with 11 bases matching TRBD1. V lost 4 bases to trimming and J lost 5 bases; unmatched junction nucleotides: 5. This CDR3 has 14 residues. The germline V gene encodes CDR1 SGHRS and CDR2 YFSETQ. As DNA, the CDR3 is TGCGCCAGCAGCCTGGACAGGGGGCTGGACGAGCAGTACTTC. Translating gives CASSLDRGLDEQYF. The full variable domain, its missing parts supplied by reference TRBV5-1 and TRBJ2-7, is KAGVTQTPRYLIKTRGQQVTLSCSPISGHRSVSWYQQTPGQGLQFLFEYFSETQRNKGNFPGRFSGRQFSNSRSEMNVSTLELGDSALYLCASSLDRGLDEQYFGPGTRLTVT.

CDR3 nucleotides: TGTGCCAGCCGAGGGACACTGAACACCGGGGAGCTGTTTTTT. Its protein is CASRGTLNTGELFF. The chain links TRBV9 to TRBJ2-2, with a tentative D call TRBD1 (6 bases). CDR1 and CDR2 from the germline V gene are SGDLS and YYNGEE. V lost 7 bases to trimming and J lost 1 base, with 11 bases between them. The CDR3 loop spans 14 amino acids.

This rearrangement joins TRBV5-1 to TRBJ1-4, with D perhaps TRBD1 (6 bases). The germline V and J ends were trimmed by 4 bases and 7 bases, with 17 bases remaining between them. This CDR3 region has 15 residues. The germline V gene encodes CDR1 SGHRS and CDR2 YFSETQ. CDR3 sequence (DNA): TGCGCCAGCAGCCAAGGGACAAATAAAGGTGAAAAACTGTTTTTT. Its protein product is CASSQGTNKGEKLFF.

The CDR3 coding sequence is TGTGCCAGCAGCCTAACAGCGAACACCGGGGAGCTGTTTTTT. Amino acids: CASSLTANTGELFF. V is TRBV4-2 and J is TRBJ2-2; no firm D call. V gave up 4 bases and J gave up 0 bases, with 6 bases separating them. There are 14 residues in the CDR3. In germline, CDR1 is LGHNA, CDR2 YNFKEQ.

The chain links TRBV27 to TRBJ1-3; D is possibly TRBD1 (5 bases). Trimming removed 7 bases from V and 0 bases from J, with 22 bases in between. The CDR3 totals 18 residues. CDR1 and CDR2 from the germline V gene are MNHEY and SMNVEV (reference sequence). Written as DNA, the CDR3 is TGTGCCAGCAACCCGAGGAGGGGTCCTTTCTACTCTGGAAACACCATATATTTT. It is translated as CASNPRRGPFYSGNTIYF.

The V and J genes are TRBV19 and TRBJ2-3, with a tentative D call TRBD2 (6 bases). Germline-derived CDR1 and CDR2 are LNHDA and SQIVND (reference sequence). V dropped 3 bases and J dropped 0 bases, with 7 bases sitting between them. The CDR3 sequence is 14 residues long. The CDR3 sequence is CASSIGRSTDTQYF. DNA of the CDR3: TGTGCCAGTAGTATCGGGAGAAGCACAGATACGCAGTATTTT.

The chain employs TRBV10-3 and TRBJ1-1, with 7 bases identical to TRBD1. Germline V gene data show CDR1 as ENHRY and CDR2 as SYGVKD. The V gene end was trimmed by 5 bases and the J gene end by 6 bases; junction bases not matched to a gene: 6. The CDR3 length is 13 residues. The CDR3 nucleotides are TGTGCCATCAGTACAGGGGAATCGGCTGAAGCTTTCTTT. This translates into CAISTGESAEAFF.

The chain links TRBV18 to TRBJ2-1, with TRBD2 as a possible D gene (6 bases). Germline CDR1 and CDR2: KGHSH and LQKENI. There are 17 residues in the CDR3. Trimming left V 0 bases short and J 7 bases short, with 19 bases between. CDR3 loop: CASSPPRGPLMRNEQFF. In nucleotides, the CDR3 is TGTGCCAGCTCACCACCGCGGGGTCCCCTAATGAGGAATGAGCAGTTCTTC.

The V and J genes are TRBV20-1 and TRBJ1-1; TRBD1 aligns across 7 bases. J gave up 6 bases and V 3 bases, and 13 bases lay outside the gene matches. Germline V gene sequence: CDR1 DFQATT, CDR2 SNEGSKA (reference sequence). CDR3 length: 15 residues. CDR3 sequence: CSASYRGEPGAEAFF. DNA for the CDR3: TGCAGTGCTAGTTACAGGGGAGAACCGGGCGCTGAAGCTTTCTTT.

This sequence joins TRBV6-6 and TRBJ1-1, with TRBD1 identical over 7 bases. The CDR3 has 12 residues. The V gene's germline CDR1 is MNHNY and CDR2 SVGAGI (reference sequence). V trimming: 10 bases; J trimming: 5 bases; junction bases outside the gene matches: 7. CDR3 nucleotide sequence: TGTGCCATCGCTTGGGGACAGACTGAAGCTTTCTTT. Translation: CAIAWGQTEAFF.

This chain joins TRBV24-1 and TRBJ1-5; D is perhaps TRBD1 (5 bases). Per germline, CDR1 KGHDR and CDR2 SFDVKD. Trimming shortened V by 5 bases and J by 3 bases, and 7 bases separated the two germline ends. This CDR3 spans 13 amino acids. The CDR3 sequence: CATSGRVNQPQHF. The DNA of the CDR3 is TGTGCCACCAGTGGCAGGGTCAATCAGCCCCAGCATTTT.

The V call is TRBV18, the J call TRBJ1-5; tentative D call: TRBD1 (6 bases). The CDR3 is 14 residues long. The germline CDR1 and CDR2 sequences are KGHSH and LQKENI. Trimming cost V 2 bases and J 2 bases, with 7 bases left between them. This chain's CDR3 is CASSPGQRNQPQHF. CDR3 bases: TGTGCCAGCTCACCAGGACAGCGCAATCAGCCCCAGCATTTT.

The CDR3 sequence is CASSPQGGALGEQYF. The CDR3 DNA reads as TGTGCCAGCAGCCCCCAGGGGGGAGCTCTAGGGGAGCAGTACTTC. V and J are TRBV9 and TRBJ2-7, with D possibly being TRBD1 (7 bases). Germline V gene sequence: CDR1 SGDLS, CDR2 YYNGEE. The CDR3 consists of 15 residues. Trimming shortened V by 4 bases and J by 7 bases, and 21 bases separated the two germline ends.

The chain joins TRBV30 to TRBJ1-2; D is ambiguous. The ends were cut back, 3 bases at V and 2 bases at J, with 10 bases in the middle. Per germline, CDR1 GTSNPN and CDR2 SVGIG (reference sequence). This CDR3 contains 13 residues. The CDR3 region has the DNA TGTGCCTGGAGGGAAGCGCAGAACTATGGCTACACCTTC. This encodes CAWREAQNYGYTF.

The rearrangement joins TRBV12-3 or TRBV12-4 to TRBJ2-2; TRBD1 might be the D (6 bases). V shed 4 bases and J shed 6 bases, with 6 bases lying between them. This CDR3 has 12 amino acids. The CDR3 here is CASSSGAGELFF. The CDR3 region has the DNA TGTGCCAGCAGTTCAGGGGCCGGGGAGCTGTTTTTT.